These T cell receptor beta chains were read from a single sample in a study of shared clonotypes between healthy human individuals. Using immunoSEQ multiplex PCR, the repertoire was profiled, and TCRdb retains in-frame clones only, with some absent. The table includes over a million clones, over 95% detected once. The sample taken for sequencing was naive CD4+ T cells sorted from blood. The receptors here all came from a man aged 30 to 39 in good health. CDR3s include the opening cysteine and the closing phenylalanine or tryptophan. The D gene is left open where the match is weak. The size of a clone is reported for some rows only, either as once, few or many, or as a class for expanded clones.

D gene,V gene,J gene,clone size,CDR3 protein,CDR3 DNA
TRBD1,TRBV6-1,TRBJ2-1,once,CASRGTASNEQFF,TGTGCCAGCAGGGGGACAGCGAGCAATGAGCAGTTCTTC
TRBD1,TRBV18,TRBJ2-2,-,CASSERRQGANTGELFF,TGTGCCAGCTCCGAAAGGCGACAGGGGGCTAACACCGGGGAGCTGTTTTTT
-,TRBV6-5,TRBJ2-7,-,CASSFGVLGYEQYF,TGTGCCAGCAGTTTCGGGGTCCTCGGCTACGAGCAGTACTTC
-,TRBV5-6,TRBJ1-2,-,CASSLPGDYGYTF,TGTGCCAGCAGCTTGCCAGGGGACTATGGCTACACCTTC
TRBD1,TRBV5-6,TRBJ2-1,-,CASSGGQYNEQFF,TGTGCCAGCAGCGGGGGACAGTACAATGAGCAGTTCTTC
-,TRBV29-1,TRBJ2-3,-,CSVVAHTDTQYF,TGCAGCGTTGTGGCTCACACAGATACGCAGTATTTT
-,TRBV2,TRBJ1-5,-,CASRFFGDQPQHF,TGTGCCAGCCGGTTTTTTGGGGATCAGCCCCAGCATTTT
-,TRBV7-2,TRBJ2-7,once,CASSRSGSSYEQYF,TGTGCCAGCAGCCGGAGCGGAAGCTCCTACGAGCAGTACTTC
-,TRBV5-1,TRBJ1-1,-,CASSRTANTEAFF,TGCGCCAGCAGCAGGACAGCGAACACTGAAGCTTTCTTT
TRBD1,TRBV28,TRBJ2-3,-,CASSGTVKTDTQYF,TGTGCCAGCTCCGGGACAGTAAAGACAGATACGCAGTATTTT
-,TRBV19,TRBJ1-4,-,CASSIPQGWGRNEKLFF,TGTGCCAGTAGTATACCCCAGGGGTGGGGGCGGAATGAAAAACTGTTTTTT
TRBD1,TRBV27,TRBJ2-7,-,CASSLLSGSRSDRGQEQYF,TGTGCCAGCAGTCTTTTAAGTGGGAGCCGGTCGGACAGGGGGCAAGAGCAGTACTTC
TRBD2,TRBV29-1,TRBJ2-2,-,CSVTGLAVNTGELFF,TGCAGCGTGACTGGACTAGCGGTGAACACCGGGGAGCTGTTTTTT
-,TRBV11-3,TRBJ2-7,-,CASSLATGAYYEQYF,TGTGCCAGCAGCTTAGCCACCGGTGCCTACTACGAGCAGTACTTC
-,TRBV4-3,TRBJ2-2,-,CASSKTDSNTGELFF,TGCGCCAGCAGTAAAACAGACAGCAACACCGGGGAGCTGTTTTTT
-,TRBV7-9,TRBJ2-7,-,CASSFMGQRPRREQYF,TGTGCCAGCAGCTTTATGGGACAAAGACCTCGTCGGGAGCAGTACTTC
-,TRBV7-9,TRBJ2-7,-,CASSLARGEQYF,TGTGCCAGCAGCTTAGCGCGTGGGGAGCAGTACTTC
-,TRBV4-1,TRBJ1-2,-,CASSQTSGSGGNYGYTF,TGCGCCAGCAGCCAAACATCTGGGTCGGGGGGGAACTATGGCTACACCTTC
TRBD1,TRBV7-2,TRBJ2-7,-,CASSLGTGTYEQYF,TGTGCCAGCAGCTTGGGGACAGGGACCTACGAGCAGTACTTC
-,TRBV19,TRBJ2-1,-,CARIIPNEQFF,TGTGCCAGGATCATTCCGAATGAGCAGTTCTTC
-,TRBV5-1,TRBJ2-3,few,CASSLVSGPGQNTQYF,TGCGCCAGCAGCTTGGTGTCAGGACCAGGGCAGAATACGCAGTATTTT
-,TRBV5-6,TRBJ1-2,-,CASTRGYGYTF,TGTGCCAGCACCAGAGGATATGGCTACACCTTC
-,TRBV12-5,TRBJ2-5,-,CASGLSGGGTQYF,TGTGCTAGTGGTTTATCAGGGGGGGGAACCCAGTACTTC
TRBD2,TRBV11-2,TRBJ2-7,-,CASSPTSGRAWEQYF,TGTGCCAGCAGCCCGACTAGCGGGAGGGCCTGGGAGCAGTACTTC
TRBD1,TRBV30,TRBJ1-1,-,CAWSSGTGVTRRSNTEAFF,TGTGCCTGGAGTTCCGGGACAGGGGTCACGCGCCGTTCCAACACTGAAGCTTTCTTT
-,TRBV5-4,TRBJ2-2,-,CASSRGGDAGELFF,TGTGCCAGCAGCCGCGGTGGTGACGCCGGGGAGCTGTTTTTT
-,TRBV21-1,TRBJ1-1,-,CASSKRDRGNTEAFF,TGTGCCAGCAGCAAGCGGGACAGGGGAAACACTGAAGCTTTCTTT
-,TRBV4-3,TRBJ2-1,-,CASSPGARADNEQFF,TGCGCCAGCAGCCCTGGCGCGCGGGCAGACAATGAGCAGTTCTTC
TRBD1,TRBV2,TRBJ1-1,-,CASGEGALTEAFF,TGTGCCAGCGGGGAGGGGGCGCTTACTGAAGCTTTCTTT
-,TRBV7-7,TRBJ2-7,-,CASSRTWEQYF,TGTGCTAGCAGCCGCACCTGGGAGCAGTACTTC
-,TRBV4-1,TRBJ2-7,-,CASSQPSHSTYEQYF,TGCGCCAGCAGCCAACCGTCCCACAGCACCTACGAGCAGTACTTC
TRBD1,TRBV7-2,TRBJ1-5,-,CASSLDRGDQPQHF,TGTGCCAGCAGCTTGGACAGGGGTGATCAGCCCCAGCATTTT
TRBD2,TRBV9,TRBJ2-1,-,CASSVGGLGGEQFF,TGTGCCAGCAGCGTAGGGGGACTAGGAGGTGAGCAGTTCTTC
TRBD2,TRBV18,TRBJ2-1,-,CASSHGLAGVDEQFF,TGTGCCAGCTCACACGGACTAGCGGGAGTCGATGAGCAGTTCTTC
-,TRBV10-3,TRBJ1-5,-,CAIRGPQHF,TGTGCCATCAGGGGCCCCCAGCATTTT
-,TRBV5-6,TRBJ1-2,-,CASSLSGHGYTF,TGTGCCAGCAGCTTGTCCGGTCATGGCTACACCTTC
TRBD1,TRBV28,TRBJ1-1,-,CASTRQGFNTEAFF,TGTGCCAGCACAAGACAGGGTTTTAACACTGAAGCTTTCTTT
-,TRBV7-9,TRBJ2-1,-,CASSPGSYNEQFF,TGTGCCAGCAGCCCCGGGAGTTACAATGAGCAGTTCTTC